Below, 20 T cell receptor beta chains from the same sample are listed, as sequenced in a study of CD8 T cells in ankylosing spondylitis. TCRdb re-derived calls from the 5' RACE reads in MiXCR, one entry per CDR3 protein. In the table there are tens of thousands of distinct CDR3 sequences, 7.9% of which are singletons. The source material was blood. These TCRs come from a male donor with ankylosing spondylitis or in good health (not recorded which).

The gene calls are TRBV14 and TRBJ1-1; D is possibly TRBD1 (5 bases). CDR1 is SGHDN, CDR2 FVKESK, per germline. The CDR3 is 14 residues long. V gave up 4 bases and J gave up 6 bases, with 15 bases separating them. CDR3 sequence: CASSPRKTASEAFF. CDR3 nucleotide sequence: TGTGCCAGCAGCCCGAGAAAGACAGCCTCTGAAGCTTTCTTT.

This clonotype was detected a few times. This chain uses TRBV5-6 with TRBJ2-2; no clear D. The CDR3 spans 14 residues. V shed 4 bases and J shed 8 bases, with 15 bases lying between them. Per the germline V gene, CDR1 is SGHDT and CDR2 is YYEEEE. DNA of the CDR3: TGTGCCAGCAGCCCCACCACGGTGACAGGGGAGCTGTTTTTT. The encoded protein is CASSPTTVTGELFF.

The table lists this clonotype with many counts. The chain is built from TRBV5-1 and TRBJ1-2; D gene unclear. This CDR3 comprises 14 residues. Germline V CDR1 and CDR2: SGHRS, YFSETQ. The V end was cut by 0 bases, the J end by 8 bases, with 14 bases between. DNA for the CDR3: TGCGCCAGCAGCTTGGGTGGAGGGAAGGACGGCTACACCTTC. It specifies CASSLGGGKDGYTF.

This clonotype showed up many times. This chain links TRBV20-1 with TRBJ2-2; 10 bases are a match to TRBD2. V was clipped by 0 bases and J by 4 bases; unmatched bases: 5. The CDR3 totals 16 residues. Germline values: CDR1 DFQATT, CDR2 SNEGSKA (reference sequence). CDR3 DNA sequence: TGCAGTGCTAGAGACCTAGCGGGGGTCTCCACCGGGGAGCTGTTTTTT. Amino acid sequence: CSARDLAGVSTGELFF.

The V gene is TRBV7-9, the J gene TRBJ1-4; D not certain. CDR1 and CDR2 (germline): SEHNR, FQNEAQ (reference sequence). This CDR3 contains 12 residues. V was clipped by 0 bases and J by 14 bases, with 10 bases between them. Here the CDR3 reads CASSLAEDHLFF. CDR3 DNA: TGTGCCAGCAGCTTAGCCGAAGATCATCTGTTTTTT.

In this sample, this clonotype turned up a few times. The V and J genes are TRBV7-2 and TRBJ2-4; possible D gene TRBD2, 6 bases. The germline gives CDR1 SGHTA, CDR2 FQGNSA. The ends were cut back, 5 bases at V and 6 bases at J, with 20 bases in the middle. There are 16 residues in the CDR3. The CDR3 DNA is TGTGCCAGCAGCCGAGGAGGGCCAGGTTTAGGAAACATTCAGTACTTC. Its translation is CASSRGGPGLGNIQYF.

This clonotype has a handful of counts. V and J are TRBV27 and TRBJ2-6; D is unclear. This CDR3 has 18 residues. Germline V lookup: CDR1 MNHEY, CDR2 SMNVEV (reference sequence). V gave up 5 bases and J gave up 1 base, with 18 bases separating them. The CDR3 loop is CASSTLYRTTSGANVLTF. CDR3 sequence (DNA): TGTGCCAGCAGTACCCTTTACCGGACCACATCTGGGGCCAACGTCCTGACTTTC.

In its sample, this clonotype was seen a few times. The rearrangement uses TRBV11-3 and TRBJ1-1, with 7 bases lining up with TRBD1. The germline V gene has CDR1 SGHNT and CDR2 YENEEA. This CDR3 spans 15 amino acids. With V trimmed by 5 bases and J by 0 bases, 6 bases remained unmatched. The CDR3: CASSANRGVNTEAFF. Written as DNA, the CDR3 is TGTGCCAGCAGCGCAAACAGGGGTGTGAACACTGAAGCTTTCTTT.

Many counts were recorded for this clonotype. This chain links TRBV5-6 with TRBJ2-3; 7 nucleotides align to TRBD2. Looked up from germline, CDR1 is SGHDT and CDR2 is YYEEEE. The CDR3 loop spans 15 amino acids. Trimming took 0 bases from V and 3 from J; bases not matched to a gene: 4. The CDR3 region has the DNA TGTGCCAGCAGCTTGGGGCTAGCGGAAACAGATACGCAGTATTTT. Protein: CASSLGLAETDTQYF.

The rearrangement uses TRBV29-1 and TRBJ1-2; D gene ambiguous. This CDR3 region has 14 residues. Germline V CDR1 and CDR2: SQVTM, ANQGSEA. Trimming stripped 0 bases from V and 7 bases from J, with 15 bases between. This CDR3 reads CSVEDLQATAGYTF. DNA for the CDR3: TGCAGCGTTGAAGATCTGCAGGCCACCGCTGGCTACACCTTC.

This clonotype was detected ten times or more. The chain has TRBV7-2 and TRBJ2-3, with D maybe TRBD1 (6 bases). Germline loops: CDR1 SGHTA, CDR2 FQGNSA. The CDR3 covers 13 residues. Trimming left V 5 bases short and J 4 bases short, with 10 bases between. CDR3 sequence reads: CASSPGGPDTQYF. The CDR3 coding sequence is TGTGCCAGCAGCCCTGGGGGCCCAGATACGCAGTATTTT.

The rearrangement links TRBV28 to TRBJ2-7; 7 bases are a match to TRBD1. The CDR3 spans 18 residues. The trim removed 7 bases at V and 0 bases at J, leaving 18 bases unmatched. CDR1 and CDR2 (germline): MDHEN, SYDVKM. The CDR3 loop is CASIGRDSFFLSSYEQYF. CDR3 nucleotide sequence: TGTGCCAGCATTGGCCGGGACAGCTTTTTTCTAAGCTCCTACGAGCAGTACTTC.

This clonotype was recorded many times. The gene calls are TRBV7-2 and TRBJ2-1, with no clear D. Germline V gives CDR1 SGHTA, CDR2 FQGNSA. The CDR3 has 14 residues. V gave up 0 bases and J gave up 6 bases, with 9 bases separating them. CDR3 sequence: CASSLAKAINEQFF. The CDR3 bases are TGTGCCAGCAGCTTAGCGAAGGCAATCAATGAGCAGTTCTTC.

The V gene is TRBV4-3, the J gene TRBJ2-2; D gene uncertain. The CDR3 has 15 residues. V dropped 1 base and J dropped 9 bases, with 15 bases sitting between them. Germline values: CDR1 LGHNA, CDR2 YSLEER. This CDR3 is CASSQVSVEIRELFF. The CDR3 coding sequence is TGCGCCAGCAGCCAAGTTAGTGTGGAGATCCGGGAGCTGTTTTTT.

This clonotype came up a few times. The chain employs TRBV29-1 and TRBJ2-7; TRBD2 aligns across 9 bases. Germline assignment: CDR1 SQVTM and CDR2 ANQGSEA. V was pared by 0 bases and J by 2 bases, with 5 bases of the junction left unmatched. The CDR3 runs to 15 residues. The CDR3 bases are TGCAGCGTTGAAGATGGTCTAGCGGGAACCTACGAGCAGTACTTC. This sequence encodes CSVEDGLAGTYEQYF.

This clonotype was observed many times. This chain connects TRBV29-1 to TRBJ1-4; 8 bases are a match to TRBD1. CDR1 and CDR2 (germline): SQVTM, ANQGSEA. Trimming at V came to 4 bases and at J to 4 bases, leaving 8 bases not matched to a gene. The CDR3 has 15 amino acids. The chain's CDR3 is CSVALTDRDNEKLFF. The CDR3 nucleotides read TGCAGCGTTGCCTTAACGGACAGGGATAATGAAAAACTGTTTTTT.

The CDR3 nucleotides are TGTGCCAGTTTGGGAAGCTCCTACGAGCAGTACGTC. Protein: CASLGSSYEQYV. V gene TRBV28 combines with J gene TRBJ2-7; D gene uncertain. In germline, CDR1 is MDHEN, CDR2 SYDVKM. The CDR3 totals 12 residues. Trimming left V 9 bases short and J 0 bases short, with 9 bases between.

J is TRBJ2-1 and V is TRBV5-1, with 9 bases aligning to TRBD2. V shed 0 bases, J shed 7 bases, and the junction held 5 bases outside the gene matches. The CDR3 length is 15 residues. Germline V gene data show CDR1 as SGHRS and CDR2 as YFSETQ. CDR3 amino acids: CASSLGAGGGNEQFF. The DNA of the CDR3 is TGCGCCAGCAGCTTGGGAGCGGGGGGAGGAAATGAGCAGTTCTTC.

This clonotype was counted many times. The CDR3 region is CSASRRDGTDTQYF. The CDR3 DNA reads as TGCAGTGCTAGTAGGAGGGACGGCACAGATACGCAGTATTTT. The chain is built from TRBV20-1 and TRBJ2-3; maybe TRBD2 (6 bases). Germline V gene lookup returns CDR1 DFQATT and CDR2 SNEGSKA (reference sequence). The V end lost 3 bases, the J end lost 1 base, and 11 bases lay between the germline ends. The CDR3 contains 14 residues.

At least ten counts were recorded for this clonotype. CDR3 nucleotide sequence: TGCGCCAGCAGCACAGACAGGGTCAGCGAAAACAATGAGCAGTTCTTC. As protein: CASSTDRVSENNEQFF. V and J are TRBV5-1 and TRBJ2-1; 7 bases are shared with TRBD1. The CDR3 is 16 residues long. Germline-derived CDR1 and CDR2 are SGHRS and YFSETQ. V shed 4 bases, J shed 5 bases, and the junction held 12 bases outside the gene matches.